The source of this TCR beta chain is a study of CDR3 diversity in severe acne. TCRdb analysed the PCR reads with MiXCR anew, one entry per CDR3 protein. The table shows tens of thousands of distinct CDR3 sequences, with 50% to 65% occurring only once. Germline V gene lookup returns CDR1 ENHRY and CDR2 SYGVKD. Trimming took 7 bases from V and 6 from J; bases not matched to a gene: 8. The CDR3 sequence is 15 residues long. V usage is TRBV10-3 and J usage is TRBJ2-3, with 12 nucleotides matching TRBD2. This sequence originates from a male donor in good health, without acne. The sample taken for sequencing was blood. CDR3 nucleotide sequence: TGTGCCATCAATCGACTAGCGGGGGCGGGGGATACGCAGTATTTT. Translation: CAINRLAGAGDTQYF.